Listed below are T cell receptor beta chains from one sample, sequenced in a study of cytomegalovirus exposure and HLA in healthy donors. Using immunoSEQ multiplex PCR, the repertoire was profiled, and TCRdb retains in-frame clones only, with some absent. Of around 300,000 clones in the sample, 80% to 90% were seen once. The sample consisted of PBMCs. These TCRs come from a woman in her late teens or twenties in good health and CMV-seronegative. Each CDR3 is given with its conserved first and last residue. The D gene is left open where the match is weak. Only part of the rows carry a size: once, few, many, or a class if the clone is expanded.

clone_size: NA
j_call: TRBJ2-1
v_call: TRBV5-1
d_call: NA
cdr3_nt: TGCGCCAGCAGCAAGACGGTTAGCGGCTCCATCAATGAGCAGTTCTTC
cdr3_aa: CASSKTVSGSINEQFF

clone_size: once
j_call: TRBJ2-5
v_call: TRBV5-1
d_call: TRBD2
cdr3_nt: TGCGCCAGCAGCTTGGTCCTAGCGGGGGGGCGAGAGACCCAGTACTTC
cdr3_aa: CASSLVLAGGRETQYF

clone_size: NA
j_call: TRBJ1-2
v_call: TRBV7-9
d_call: NA
cdr3_nt: TGTGCCGGACAACCTAGGTACTATGGCTACACCTTC
cdr3_aa: CAGQPRYYGYTF

clone_size: few
j_call: TRBJ1-2
v_call: TRBV18
d_call: NA
cdr3_nt: TGTGCCAGCTCACCGACCGACACCTATGGCTACACCTTC
cdr3_aa: CASSPTDTYGYTF

clone_size: few
j_call: TRBJ2-7
v_call: TRBV5-1
d_call: TRBD2
cdr3_nt: TGCGCCAGCAGCCGATGGGGGGAGGGCTCCCACGAGCAGTACTTC
cdr3_aa: CASSRWGEGSHEQYF

clone_size: few
j_call: TRBJ1-2
v_call: TRBV6-5
d_call: NA
cdr3_nt: TGTGCCAGCAGCCCCGGTGGCAGCCTAGTGGGCTACACCTTC
cdr3_aa: CASSPGGSLVGYTF

clone_size: NA
j_call: TRBJ2-7
v_call: TRBV19
d_call: NA
cdr3_nt: TGTGCCAGTAGTCCGCTGGGCCACGAGCAGTACTTC
cdr3_aa: CASSPLGHEQYF

clone_size: few
j_call: TRBJ1-2
v_call: TRBV10-3
d_call: NA
cdr3_nt: TGTGCCATCAGTGAGTTCCTAAACTATGGCTACACCTTC
cdr3_aa: CAISEFLNYGYTF

clone_size: NA
j_call: TRBJ2-7
v_call: TRBV6-5
d_call: TRBD1
cdr3_nt: TGTGCCAGCAAGAGACAGGGGAGAACCTACGAGCAGTACTTC
cdr3_aa: CASKRQGRTYEQYF

clone_size: NA
j_call: TRBJ1-5
v_call: TRBV2
d_call: NA
cdr3_nt: TGTGCCAGCAGGGGAACAGGGTCGGGGAATCAGCCCCAGCATTTT
cdr3_aa: CASRGTGSGNQPQHF

clone_size: NA
j_call: TRBJ1-3
v_call: TRBV27
d_call: TRBD1
cdr3_nt: TGTGCCAGCAGTTTAAGACCTGGACAGGGCATAATATATTTT
cdr3_aa: CASSLRPGQGIIYF

clone_size: NA
j_call: TRBJ1-1
v_call: TRBV30
d_call: NA
cdr3_nt: TGTGCCTGGGTAAATCTACAGGAGTGGAACACTGAAGCTTTCTTT
cdr3_aa: CAWVNLQEWNTEAFF

clone_size: once
j_call: TRBJ1-1
v_call: TRBV7-8
d_call: NA
cdr3_nt: TGTGCCAGCAGCTTAAAGGCAGGTTTCATGAACACTGAAGCTTTCTTT
cdr3_aa: CASSLKAGFMNTEAFF

clone_size: NA
j_call: TRBJ2-7
v_call: TRBV25-1
d_call: NA
cdr3_nt: TGTGCCAGCAGTGGATGGGACACCAGCTACGAGCAGTACTTC
cdr3_aa: CASSGWDTSYEQYF

clone_size: NA
j_call: TRBJ1-2
v_call: TRBV5-4
d_call: NA
cdr3_nt: TGTGCCAGCAGCGTCAGGGGAAGCTCTACCTATGGCTACACCTTC
cdr3_aa: CASSVRGSSTYGYTF

clone_size: NA
j_call: TRBJ1-2
v_call: TRBV19
d_call: TRBD1
cdr3_nt: TGTGCCAGTAGTACTGTCGACAGGGACCGCTACACCTTC
cdr3_aa: CASSTVDRDRYTF

clone_size: NA
j_call: TRBJ2-1
v_call: TRBV6-1
d_call: TRBD2
cdr3_nt: TGTGCCAGCATGAGCCTAGCGGTCTACAATGAGCAGTTCTTC
cdr3_aa: CASMSLAVYNEQFF

clone_size: NA
j_call: TRBJ1-2
v_call: TRBV4-3
d_call: TRBD1
cdr3_nt: TGCGCCAGCAGCCAAGATCTAAGACAGGGGGCGCGTGGCTACACCTTC
cdr3_aa: CASSQDLRQGARGYTF

clone_size: NA
j_call: TRBJ2-2
v_call: TRBV5-3
d_call: TRBD1
cdr3_nt: TGTGCCAGAAGCTTGGGAAGGGGGCATTGCACCGGGGAGCTGTTTTTT
cdr3_aa: CARSLGRGHCTGELFF

clone_size: NA
j_call: TRBJ2-2
v_call: TRBV19
d_call: TRBD2
cdr3_nt: TGTGCCAGTAGACTAGCGGGGGGAACCGGGGAGCTGTTTTTT
cdr3_aa: CASRLAGGTGELFF

clone_size: NA
j_call: TRBJ2-1
v_call: TRBV2
d_call: TRBD2
cdr3_nt: TGTGCCACCACTAGCGGGAGAACGTCCTACAATGAGCAGTTCTTC
cdr3_aa: CATTSGRTSYNEQFF

clone_size: NA
j_call: TRBJ2-3
v_call: TRBV4-1
d_call: TRBD2
cdr3_nt: TGCGCCAGCAGCTTTAGCGGGAGGGCCGGAGATACGCAGTATTTT
cdr3_aa: CASSFSGRAGDTQYF

clone_size: NA
j_call: TRBJ1-2
v_call: TRBV7-9
d_call: TRBD1
cdr3_nt: TGTGCCAGCGACCGGTCTTGGGATGGACAGGGGCACTACACCTTC
cdr3_aa: CASDRSWDGQGHYTF

clone_size: NA
j_call: TRBJ2-1
v_call: TRBV7-3
d_call: TRBD2
cdr3_nt: TGTGCCAGCAGCTTAAGGGGGACTAGTTTCCACAATGAGCAGTTCTTC
cdr3_aa: CASSLRGTSFHNEQFF

clone_size: NA
j_call: TRBJ2-2
v_call: TRBV7-6
d_call: NA
cdr3_nt: TGTGCCAGCAGCTTGGTCCCTAGCGCGGCCGCCAACACGAACACCGGGGAGCTGTTTTTT
cdr3_aa: CASSLVPSAAANTNTGELFF

clone_size: NA
j_call: TRBJ2-1
v_call: TRBV7-6
d_call: TRBD2
cdr3_nt: TGTGCCAGCAGCTTAGGGGCTTGGCGGGGGGGCCACAATGAGCAGTTCTTC
cdr3_aa: CASSLGAWRGGHNEQFF

clone_size: NA
j_call: TRBJ1-1
v_call: TRBV29-1
d_call: TRBD1
cdr3_nt: TGCAGCGTTCTGACACCCTACAGGGGCCTCCACACTGAAGCTTTCTTT
cdr3_aa: CSVLTPYRGLHTEAFF

clone_size: NA
j_call: TRBJ2-1
v_call: TRBV10-3
d_call: NA
cdr3_nt: TGTGCCATAACGGACTACACTTACAATGAGCAGTTCTTC
cdr3_aa: CAITDYTYNEQFF

clone_size: NA
j_call: TRBJ2-7
v_call: TRBV5-4
d_call: NA
cdr3_nt: TGTGCCAGCAGCTTAAACAGCCTTTACGAGCAGTACTTC
cdr3_aa: CASSLNSLYEQYF

clone_size: NA
j_call: TRBJ1-1
v_call: TRBV4-1
d_call: NA
cdr3_nt: TGCGCCAGCAGCCATCCCATCAGGGGCCGATCCATGAACACTGAAGCTTTCTTT
cdr3_aa: CASSHPIRGRSMNTEAFF

clone_size: NA
j_call: TRBJ2-2
v_call: TRBV29-1
d_call: TRBD2
cdr3_nt: TGCAGCGCCCCGGTGGGCGGGGGGTCGAACACCGGGGAGCTGTTTTTT
cdr3_aa: CSAPVGGGSNTGELFF

clone_size: NA
j_call: TRBJ2-7
v_call: TRBV29-1
d_call: NA
cdr3_nt: TGCAGCGCCGGAGGATTCGACTACAAAAGCTCCTACGAGCAGTACTTC
cdr3_aa: CSAGGFDYKSSYEQYF

clone_size: NA
j_call: TRBJ2-7
v_call: TRBV29-1
d_call: NA
cdr3_nt: TGCAGCGTTGACAGGGATAACTCCTACGAGCAGTACTTC
cdr3_aa: CSVDRDNSYEQYF

clone_size: NA
j_call: TRBJ2-7
v_call: TRBV5-4
d_call: NA
cdr3_nt: TGTGCCAGCACAATCATCGGGGGAGACGAGCAGTACTTC
cdr3_aa: CASTIIGGDEQYF

clone_size: NA
j_call: TRBJ2-7
v_call: TRBV10-1
d_call: TRBD2
cdr3_nt: TGCGCCAGCAGTGGTAGCGGGAGCTCCTACGAGCAGTACTTC
cdr3_aa: CASSGSGSSYEQYF

clone_size: NA
j_call: TRBJ2-2
v_call: TRBV27
d_call: TRBD1
cdr3_nt: TGTGCCAGCAGTTTAGGGACAGAACAGGGGGTTAATACCGGGGAGCTGTTTTTT
cdr3_aa: CASSLGTEQGVNTGELFF

clone_size: NA
j_call: TRBJ2-7
v_call: TRBV13
d_call: NA
cdr3_nt: TGTGCCAGCAGCTTAGGATTCATGGGGGGTACCTACGAGCAGTACTTC
cdr3_aa: CASSLGFMGGTYEQYF

clone_size: few
j_call: TRBJ1-2
v_call: TRBV13
d_call: NA
cdr3_nt: TGTGCCAGCAGCTTATCCGCGGTCGATGGCTACACCTTC
cdr3_aa: CASSLSAVDGYTF

clone_size: NA
j_call: TRBJ2-3
v_call: TRBV23-1
d_call: TRBD1
cdr3_nt: TGCGCCAGCAGTCAATCGACAGGGAACAGCACAGATACGCAGTATTTT
cdr3_aa: CASSQSTGNSTDTQYF

clone_size: NA
j_call: TRBJ1-3
v_call: TRBV5-1
d_call: NA
cdr3_nt: TGCGCCAGCAGCACAGGACAGCAGCTCTCTGGAAACACCATATATTTT
cdr3_aa: CASSTGQQLSGNTIYF

clone_size: NA
j_call: TRBJ1-1
v_call: TRBV5-1
d_call: TRBD1
cdr3_nt: TGCGCCAGCAGACCCACAGGGGTAACTGAAGCTTTCTTT
cdr3_aa: CASRPTGVTEAFF

clone_size: once
j_call: TRBJ2-5
v_call: TRBV4-2
d_call: TRBD1
cdr3_nt: TGTGCCAGCAGCCAAGGGGACAGTAAAGAGACCCAGTACTTC
cdr3_aa: CASSQGDSKETQYF

clone_size: once
j_call: TRBJ2-7
v_call: TRBV6-5
d_call: NA
cdr3_nt: TGTGCCAGCAGTTATAACCAGGGGGGCTACGAGCAGTACTTC
cdr3_aa: CASSYNQGGYEQYF

clone_size: NA
j_call: TRBJ1-1
v_call: TRBV19
d_call: NA
cdr3_nt: TGTGCCAGTAATGGCATGAACACTGAAGCTTTCTTT
cdr3_aa: CASNGMNTEAFF

clone_size: NA
j_call: TRBJ2-1
v_call: TRBV29-1
d_call: TRBD2
cdr3_nt: TGCAGCGTTGAACTAGCGGGTCAGGAGCAGTTCTTC
cdr3_aa: CSVELAGQEQFF